Below, 3 T cell receptor beta chains from the same sample are listed, as sequenced in a study of regulatory T cells in long-lasting Graves disease. Time point meaning: newly diagnosed GD, antithyroid drugs for less than 3 months. PBMCs were the source of the RNA used for TCR sequencing. According to the study, TCR beta libraries were built with iRepertoire HTBI primers and CDR3-region Arm-PCR. TCRdb analysed the multiplex PCR reads with MiXCR anew, one entry per CDR3 protein. The sample shows 620,000 or so distinct CDR3 sequences, about 16% of them seen only once. These same data were also listed under a study on T cells in Graves' hyperthyroidism and ophthalmopathy.

The sequenced sample was peripheral blood mononuclear cells (PBMCs), obtained at new diagnosis, from a patient treated with antithyroid drugs. The receptor set was obtained from a woman in her twenties or thirties with Graves disease.

The chain recombines TRBV28 with TRBJ2-7; no firm D call. The CDR3 is made up of 14 amino acids. Germline values: CDR1 MDHEN, CDR2 SYDVKM. DNA for the CDR3: TGTGTCACCCGGAACCGCTTTAGCTCCTACGAGCAGTACTTC. It encodes CVTRNRFSSYEQYF.

In its sample, this clonotype was seen many times. This chain uses TRBV28 with TRBJ2-1; 8 bases line up with TRBD1. After removal of 7 bases from V and 7 bases from J, the junction contained 27 bases not matched to a gene. The CDR3 runs to 20 residues. The germline CDR1 and CDR2 sequences are MDHEN and SYDVKM. CDR3 in DNA: TGTGCCAGCACCCCCCGTAGGCAGGGGGCGTTTGGCTCCCTTGGGAATGAGCAGTTCTTC. It codes for CASTPRRQGAFGSLGNEQFF.

This clonotype has at least ten counts. The chain combines TRBV11-1 with TRBJ2-2, with D tentatively TRBD1 (5 bases). V lost 7 bases to trimming and J lost 6 bases, with 12 bases between them. The CDR3 is made up of 13 amino acids. The germline gives CDR1 SGHAT, CDR2 FQDESV (reference sequence). CDR3: CASTPPGSGELFF. The CDR3 region has the DNA TGTGCCAGCACCCCTCCAGGGTCCGGGGAGCTGTTTTTT.